The T cell receptor (beta chain) described here comes from a study of regulatory T cells in long-lasting Graves disease. Findings and limits, study-wide: Persistent disease favored TRBV28, TRBJ1-2 and TRBJ2-5.

As to this clonotype: Its antigen is not identified.

Library construction for TCR beta used iRepertoire HTBI primers and Arm-PCR of CDR3 regions. TCRdb ran MiXCR on the multiplex PCR reads and lists one entry per CDR3 protein. The sample lists some 330,000 distinct CDR3 sequences, roughly 23% occurring once. The germline gives CDR1 SEHNR, CDR2 FQNEAQ (reference sequence). This CDR3 region has 20 residues. The V and J ends lost 6 bases and 0 bases, in that order; junction bases with no gene match: 18. Noted time point: persistent/refractory GD, antithyroid drugs over 5 years with positive TRAb. PBMC-derived RNA was used for the TCR library. J is TRBJ2-2 and V is TRBV7-9; TRBD1 matches 8 bases. Sequences were derived from peripheral blood mononuclear cells (PBMCs), sampled when the disease was refractory, from a patient treated with antithyroid drugs. The sequence derives from a woman aged 40 to 49 with Graves disease. The CDR3 DNA reads as TGTGCCAGCAGAAAAGGCCAGGGACAGGTGTCCCGCACGAACACCGGGGAGCTGTTTTTT. It encodes CASRKGQGQVSRTNTGELFF.